Below, 16 T cell receptor beta chains from the same sample are listed, as sequenced in a study of Graves' ophthalmopathy and Graves' hyperthyroidism (dated by TCRdb to the late 2010s). Sequencing was performed on an Illumina HiSeq 2000. For repertoire sequencing, the TCR beta CDR3 regions were amplified from RNA transcripts. The first round was an RT-PCR using HTBI primers with the Qiagen OneStep RT-PCR kit, and this first round was followed by a second-round multiplex PCR, then size selection and purification. The raw public reads went through TCRdb reprocessing: fastp at Q25, MiXCR clone calling, in-frame beta chains kept. For every CDR3 protein sequence, its rows merge into one entry that carries the most common genes and DNA. This sample comprises approximately 1.2 million distinct CDR3 sequences, 35% to 40% of them detected only once. Over 8.5% of the sample rests with the top ten. Material for sequencing was peripheral blood or thyroid tissue (not recorded which). The receptors stem from an adult man with Graves' hyperthyroidism.

This clonotype appeared a single time. The V gene is TRBV7-9, the J gene TRBJ2-1; D uncertain. This CDR3 has 13 residues. V gave up 2 bases and J gave up 7 bases, with 9 bases separating them. The germline V gene has CDR1 SEHNR and CDR2 FQNEAQ (reference sequence). CDR3 loop: CASSLTLGNEQFF. CDR3 sequence (DNA): TGTGCCAGCAGCTTAACCCTCGGAAATGAGCAGTTCTTC.

This clonotype was seen many times. The genes are TRBV29-1 and TRBJ1-2; a possible D gene is TRBD1 (5 bases). Germline V gene lookup returns CDR1 SQVTM and CDR2 ANQGSEA. The CDR3 covers 12 residues. Trimming removed 1 base from V and 7 bases from J, with 10 bases in between. The chain's CDR3 is CSVEGRGGGYTF. CDR3 sequence (DNA): TGCAGCGTTGAAGGACGGGGGGGTGGCTACACCTTC. Full variable domain (rest looked up from reference TRBV29-1 and TRBJ1-2): SAVISQKPSRDICQRGTSLTIQCQVDSQVTMMFWYRQQPGQSLTLIATANQGSEATYESGFVIDKFPISRPNLTFSTLTVSNMSPEDSSIYLCSVEGRGGGYTFGSGTRLTVV.

This clonotype was counted once. The chain joins TRBV7-9 to TRBJ1-1; no definite D call. V gave up 5 bases and J gave up 7 bases, with 11 bases separating them. The CDR3 extends over 12 amino acids. In germline, CDR1 is SEHNR, CDR2 FQNEAQ (reference sequence). CDR3 region: CASSVEEGEAFF. Written as DNA, the CDR3 is TGTGCCAGCAGCGTTGAGGAGGGTGAAGCTTTCTTT.

This clonotype was seen a handful of times. The V gene is TRBV15, the J gene TRBJ1-5, with D unclear. V was cut by 3 bases and J by 6 bases, with 12 bases left in between. In germline, CDR1 is LNHNV, CDR2 YYDKDF (reference sequence). This CDR3 is built from 14 residues. In DNA form, the CDR3 reads TGTGCCACCAGCAGTTCCCGGGAGGGTCAGCCCCAGCATTTT. This translates into CATSSSREGQPQHF.

In this sample, this clonotype turned up a few times. The chain is built from TRBV4-3 and TRBJ2-2; 8 bases are a match to TRBD1. The germline gives CDR1 LGHNA, CDR2 YSLEER. Losses at the gene ends were 1 base for V and 4 bases for J; bases not matched to a gene: 5. The CDR3 sequence is 16 residues long. CDR3 DNA sequence: TGCGCCAGCAGCCAAGTTGACAGGGGTCGCACCGGGGAGCTGTTTTTT. It codes for CASSQVDRGRTGELFF.

For this clonotype: The junction departs from germline at one end; a sequencing error may be responsible. V is TRBV7-9 and J is TRBJ2-7, with 7 bases aligning to TRBD1. Germline-derived CDR1 and CDR2 are SEHNR and FQNEAQ (reference sequence). The CDR3 consists of 15 residues. The CDR3, as DNA: TGTGCCAGCAGCTTGGTAGGGGACAGAAACTACGATCAGTACTTC. It translates to CASSLVGDRNYDQYF.

CDR3 coding DNA: TGTGCCAGCAGCTCCCTACCCGGGACTAGCGGACATAGCTCCTACGAGCAGTACTTC. This gives the protein CASSSLPGTSGHSSYEQYF. The chain has TRBV7-9 and TRBJ2-7; 11 bases align to TRBD2. The J segment lost 0 bases and the V segment lost 4 bases, leaving 14 bases of the junction unmatched. The CDR3 totals 19 residues. Germline values: CDR1 SEHNR, CDR2 FQNEAQ (reference sequence).

This clonotype appeared many times. The chain employs TRBV24-1 and TRBJ2-2; D remains unclear. Deletions cut 5 bases from V and 4 bases from J, with 10 bases between. CDR3 size: 14 residues. Per germline, CDR1 KGHDR and CDR2 SFDVKD. CDR3 protein: CATSGLASTGELFF. The CDR3 DNA reads TGTGCCACCAGTGGCCTCGCAAGCACCGGGGAGCTGTTTTTT.

This clonotype has only a few counts. This rearrangement joins TRBV7-9 to TRBJ2-7; perhaps D is TRBD1 or TRBD2 (6 bases each). Deletions cut 3 bases from V and 4 bases from J, with 19 bases between. This CDR3 has 16 residues. Germline assignment: CDR1 SEHNR and CDR2 FQNEAQ (reference sequence). The CDR3 is CASSLGRVGGGYEQYF. CDR3 DNA sequence: TGTGCCAGCAGCTTGGGACGTGTCGGAGGGGGATACGAGCAGTACTTC. Using reference TRBV7-9 and TRBJ2-7 for the parts outside the CDR3, the full variable domain is DTGVSQNPRHKITKRGQNVTFRCDPISEHNRLYWYRQTLGQGPEFLTYFQNEAQLEKSRLLSDRFSAERPKGSFSTLEIQRTEQGDSAMYLCASSLGRVGGGYEQYFGPGTRLTVT.

V usage is TRBV3-1 and J usage is TRBJ2-7; D unresolved. Germline CDR1 LGHDT, CDR2 YNNKEL (reference sequence). CDR3 length: 16 amino acids. Trimming took 1 base from V and 3 from J, leaving 16 bases between them. The CDR3 nucleotides are TGTGCCAGCAGCCAAGTAAGTGGGCCACCATTCTACGAGCAGTACTTC. This sequence encodes CASSQVSGPPFYEQYF.

Turning to this clonotype: A read error may account for a junction end that differs from germline. The chain joins TRBV9 to TRBJ1-1; 10 positions match TRBD1. The V gene's germline CDR1 is SGDLS and CDR2 YYNGEE. The CDR3 sequence is 15 residues long. The CDR3 region is CAGSARTGGNTEAFF. For the CDR3, the DNA is TGTGCCGGCAGCGCCCGGACAGGGGGGAACACTGAAGCTTTCTTT. Together with reference TRBV9 and TRBJ1-1, the CDR3 gives the full variable domain: DSGVTQTPKHLITATGQRVTLRCSPRSGDLSVYWYQQSLDQGLQFLIQYYNGEERAKGNILERFSAQQFPDLHSELNLSSLELGDSALYFCAGSARTGGNTEAFFGQGTRLTVV.

This clonotype appeared many times. The chain recombines TRBV7-9 with TRBJ1-5; 12 bases agree with TRBD1. J lost 5 bases, V lost 5 bases, and 10 bases had no gene match. Germline loops: CDR1 SEHNR, CDR2 FQNEAQ (reference sequence). This CDR3 is built from 17 residues. The CDR3 here is CASSPRDRGLGDQPQHF. Written as DNA, the CDR3 is TGTGCCAGCAGCCCAAGGGACAGGGGGCTTGGGGATCAGCCCCAGCATTTT.

The chain is built from TRBV29-1 and TRBJ1-5, with D uncertain. The CDR3 spans 10 residues. V was shortened by 4 bases and J by 11 bases, with 9 bases between the two germline ends. Germline V lookup: CDR1 SQVTM, CDR2 ANQGSEA. CDR3 in amino acids: CSVGGRTQHF. DNA for the CDR3: TGCAGCGTTGGGGGTAGGACCCAGCATTTT.

V gene TRBV25-1 combines with J gene TRBJ2-1; tentatively, D is TRBD2 (5 bases). Per the germline V gene, CDR1 is MGHDK and CDR2 is SYGVNS. This CDR3 is 16 amino acids long. Trimming took off 1 base at V and 2 bases at J, with 12 bases between the two ends. DNA of the CDR3: TGTGCCAGCAGTGAATTCCCGGGGTGGGCCTACAATGAGCAGTTCTTC. Translation: CASSEFPGWAYNEQFF.

V and J are TRBV10-3 and TRBJ2-5, with TRBD2 as a possible D gene (5 bases). CDR3 length: 13 amino acids. Germline CDR1 reads ENHRY; CDR2 reads SYGVKD. Trimming shortened V by 4 bases and J by 5 bases, and 11 bases separated the two germline ends. The CDR3 coding sequence is TGTGCCATCAGTGTGGCCGAGGGCGAGACCCAGTACTTC. Its translation: CAISVAEGETQYF.

V and J are TRBV10-2 and TRBJ2-7; tentatively, D is TRBD1 (7 bases). Germline V gives CDR1 WSHSY, CDR2 SAAADI. The CDR3 has 15 residues. The V gene lost 4 bases and the J gene lost 1 base, with 14 bases spanning the gap. The CDR3 loop reads CASSAGLQGSYEQYF. The CDR3 coding sequence is TGCGCCAGCAGTGCCGGACTACAGGGGTCCTACGAGCAGTACTTC.